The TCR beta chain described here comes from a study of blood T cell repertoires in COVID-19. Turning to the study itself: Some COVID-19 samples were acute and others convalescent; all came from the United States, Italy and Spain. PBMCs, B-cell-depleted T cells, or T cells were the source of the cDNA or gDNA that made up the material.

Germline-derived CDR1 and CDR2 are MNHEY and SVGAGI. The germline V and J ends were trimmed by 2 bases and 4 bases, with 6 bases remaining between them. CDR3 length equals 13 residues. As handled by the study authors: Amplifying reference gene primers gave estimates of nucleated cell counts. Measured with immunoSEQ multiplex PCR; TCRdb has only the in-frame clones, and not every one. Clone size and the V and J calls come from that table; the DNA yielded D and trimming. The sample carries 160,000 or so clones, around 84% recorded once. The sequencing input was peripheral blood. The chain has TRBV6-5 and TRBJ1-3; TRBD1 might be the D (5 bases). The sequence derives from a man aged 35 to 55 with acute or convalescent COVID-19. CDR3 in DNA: TGTGCCAGCAGTTACGACAGCGGAAACACCATATATTTT. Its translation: CASSYDSGNTIYF.